Presented here are 26 T cell receptor beta chains from one specimen sequenced in a study of cytomegalovirus exposure and HLA in healthy donors. Profiled with immunoSEQ multiplex PCR; TCRdb holds only in-frame clones, not every one. The sample has about 130,000 clones, about 91% seen once. The sequenced sample consisted of PBMCs. The receptors were sampled from a woman aged 18-29 years in good health and CMV-seronegative.

The rearrangement uses TRBV4-1 and TRBJ1-5, with TRBD1 as a possible D gene (6 bases). CDR3 length: 17 amino acids. Germline assignment: CDR1 MGHRA and CDR2 YSYEKL. V lost 1 base to trimming and J lost 0 bases, with 13 bases between them. CDR3 in amino acids: CASSQAGGRNSNQPQHF. Here the CDR3 DNA reads TGCGCCAGCAGCCAAGCGGGGGGCAGAAATAGCAATCAGCCCCAGCATTTT.

A single count supports this clone. The J gene is TRBJ2-5, the V gene TRBV7-6; D is possibly TRBD1 (6 bases). The germline V gene encodes CDR1 SGHVS and CDR2 FNYEAQ. CDR3 length: 16 residues. Trimming took 3 bases from V and 4 from J, leaving 18 bases between them. DNA for the CDR3: TGTGCCAGCAGCTTGGGGGCGACCACCCTCCGAGAGACCCAGTACTTC. It is translated as CASSLGATTLRETQYF.

V gene TRBV6-1 combines with J gene TRBJ2-7; tentative D call: TRBD1 (6 bases). CDR1 is MNHNS, CDR2 SASEGT, per germline. The CDR3 runs 14 residues. V was shortened by 3 bases and J by 1 base, with 10 bases between the two germline ends. CDR3 amino acids: CASSESDRSYEQYF. The CDR3 nucleotides read TGTGCCAGCAGTGAGAGTGACAGGTCCTACGAGCAGTACTTC.

V usage is TRBV28 and J usage is TRBJ1-4, with D tentatively TRBD1 (5 bases). CDR1 and CDR2 from the germline V gene are MDHEN and SYDVKM. This CDR3 has 15 residues. Trimming shortened V by 1 base and J by 8 bases, and 14 bases separated the two germline ends. CDR3 sequence: CASSLSRQQWEKLFF. CDR3 bases: TGTGCCAGCAGTTTATCTCGACAGCAATGGGAAAAACTGTTTTTT.

This clone is termed medium-sized. The J gene is TRBJ1-4, the V gene TRBV2, with D possibly matching TRBD1 (5 bases). CDR1 and CDR2 (germline): SNHLY, FYNNEI. Trimming shortened V by 4 bases and J by 8 bases, and 8 bases separated the two germline ends. The CDR3 is 12 amino acids. The CDR3 is CASSGEGEKLFF. CDR3 bases: TGTGCCAGCAGTGGGGAGGGGGAAAAACTGTTTTTT.

The V call is TRBV19, the J call TRBJ1-2; 9 positions match TRBD1. The CDR3 loop spans 16 amino acids. The V segment lost 5 bases and the J segment 2 bases; nucleotides outside the gene matches: 9. Looked up from germline, CDR1 is LNHDA and CDR2 is SQIVND (reference sequence). Here the CDR3 DNA reads TGTGCCAGTAGTGCGCGACAGGGGGAGTCCAACTATGGCTACACCTTC. This gives the protein CASSARQGESNYGYTF.

The V gene is TRBV4-2, the J gene TRBJ2-1; possible D gene TRBD1, 5 bases. This CDR3 comprises 14 residues. V was cut by 4 bases and J by 8 bases, with 15 bases left in between. CDR1 LGHNA and CDR2 YNFKEQ come from the germline V gene. In DNA form, the CDR3 reads TGTGCCAGCAGCCGCGGAGAGCTCAGGGATGAGCAGTTCTTC. Translating it yields CASSRGELRDEQFF.

The CDR3 spells CASSEAWGDEQFF. The CDR3 nucleotides read TGTGCCAGCTCTGAAGCCTGGGGCGATGAGCAGTTCTTC. The V call is TRBV18, the J call TRBJ2-1; TRBD1 might be the D (5 bases). Germline V gives CDR1 KGHSH, CDR2 LQKENI. CDR3 size: 13 residues. Trimming took 6 bases from V and 8 from J, leaving 14 bases between them.

The V and J genes are TRBV15 and TRBJ2-3; D not resolved. The germline CDR1 and CDR2 sequences are LNHNV and YYDKDF (reference sequence). This CDR3 comprises 16 residues. V was trimmed by 0 bases and J by 0 bases, leaving 10 bases between them. CDR3 loop: CATSRDWARSTDTQYF. The CDR3 bases are TGTGCCACCAGCAGAGATTGGGCCCGAAGCACAGATACGCAGTATTTT.

J is TRBJ2-3 and V is TRBV2; no clear D. Trimming removed 2 bases at V and 6 bases at J, with 6 bases between. CDR3 size: 12 residues. Looked up from germline, CDR1 is SNHLY and CDR2 is FYNNEI. The CDR3 reads CASSEISDTQYF. CDR3 nucleotide sequence: TGTGCCAGCAGTGAAATTTCGGATACGCAGTATTTT.

The CDR3 region has the DNA TGTGCCAGCTTTGACAGGCGCACCCTCCACTTT. Protein product: CASFDRRTLHF. V usage is TRBV28 and J usage is TRBJ1-6; TRBD1 might be the D (6 bases). V was pared by 8 bases and J by 14 bases, with 13 bases between. CDR1 and CDR2 (germline): MDHEN, SYDVKM. This CDR3 spans 11 amino acids.

The chain links TRBV27 to TRBJ1-6; D may be TRBD1 (5 bases). Trimming removed 5 bases from V and 5 bases from J, with 19 bases in between. This CDR3 spans 17 amino acids. The germline V gene encodes CDR1 MNHEY and CDR2 SMNVEV (reference sequence). In nucleotides, the CDR3 is TGTGCCAGCAGTACCCTCCCAGCCGGGGGAAATAATTCACCCCTCCACTTT. Translation gives CASSTLPAGGNNSPLHF.

The chain uses TRBV2 and TRBJ2-3, with D perhaps TRBD1 (6 bases). Germline V gene data show CDR1 as SNHLY and CDR2 as FYNNEI. The CDR3 runs 13 residues. V was trimmed by 8 bases and J by 0 bases, leaving 9 bases between them. CDR3 sequence: CASLGASTDTQYF. CDR3 bases: TGTGCCAGCTTGGGGGCAAGCACAGATACGCAGTATTTT.

The V call is TRBV29-1, the J call TRBJ2-2, with D perhaps TRBD2 (5 bases). This CDR3 spans 13 amino acids. From germline, CDR1 is SQVTM and CDR2 ANQGSEA. V lost 7 bases and J 6 bases, leaving 15 bases between the germline ends. The CDR3 DNA sequence: TGCAGCGCCGCGGGCGGAGTCGCCGGGGAGCTGTTTTTT. Residues: CSAAGGVAGELFF.

The rearrangement links TRBV19 to TRBJ2-2; TRBD1 matches at 10 bases. J lost 3 bases, V lost 9 bases, and 4 bases had no gene match. The CDR3 is 14 residues long. Germline CDR1 and CDR2: LNHDA and SQIVND (reference sequence). CDR3 loop: CASETGGDTGELFF. CDR3 nucleotide sequence: TGTGCCAGCGAGACAGGGGGCGACACCGGGGAGCTGTTTTTT. The variable domain in full, completed from reference TRBV19 and TRBJ2-2, reads DGGITQSPKYLFRKEGQNVTLSCEQNLNHDAMYWYRQDPGQGLRLIYYSQIVNDFQKGDIAEGYSVSREKKESFPLTVTSAQKNPTAFYLCASETGGDTGELFFGEGSRLTVL.

The rearrangement uses TRBV5-1 and TRBJ1-2; D remains ambiguous. CDR3 size: 13 residues. With 4 bases removed from V and 4 bases from J, the gap between germline ends came to 11 bases. The germline gives CDR1 SGHRS, CDR2 YFSETQ. The CDR3 protein is CASSLGNSYGYTF. CDR3 coding DNA: TGCGCCAGCAGCCTCGGGAATTCCTATGGCTACACCTTC.

The V call is TRBV10-3, the J call TRBJ2-3, with TRBD1 matching over 8 bases. The length of the CDR3 is 15 residues. V shed 5 bases and J 3 bases; nucleotides not matched to a gene: 7. CDR1 is ENHRY, CDR2 SYGVKD, per germline. The CDR3 sequence: CAISTRTGYTDTQYF. The CDR3 DNA follows: TGTGCCATCAGTACCCGGACAGGGTATACAGATACGCAGTATTTT.

The genes are TRBV19 and TRBJ2-1; a weak D match, TRBD2 (5 bases). Trimming took 7 bases from V and 6 from J, leaving 22 bases between them. Germline loops: CDR1 LNHDA, CDR2 SQIVND (reference sequence). This CDR3 region has 16 residues. Written as DNA, the CDR3 is TGTGCCAGTACCCATACAACGGGATTTAAAGCCAATGAGCAGTTCTTC. It is translated as CASTHTTGFKANEQFF.

This sequence joins TRBV27 and TRBJ2-1; 9 nucleotides align to TRBD2. CDR1 is MNHEY, CDR2 SMNVEV, per germline (reference sequence). Unmatched junction bases numbered 8, after V lost 5 bases and J lost 3 bases. There are 16 residues in the CDR3. The CDR3 loop reads CASSISGGSSYNEQFF. The CDR3, as DNA: TGTGCCAGCAGTATAAGCGGGGGGTCTAGCTACAATGAGCAGTTCTTC.

The V and J genes are TRBV6-5 and TRBJ2-7; the match to TRBD2 covers 12 bases. CDR1 MNHEY and CDR2 SVGAGI come from the germline V gene. With V trimmed by 6 bases and J by 0 bases, 3 bases remained unmatched. This CDR3 has 15 residues. The CDR3 here is CASSLLAGGSYEQYF. Written as DNA, the CDR3 is TGTGCCAGCAGCCTACTAGCGGGGGGCTCCTACGAGCAGTACTTC.

The chain couples TRBV7-3 to TRBJ2-3, with D uncertain. CDR1 is SGHTA and CDR2 is FQGTGA in the germline V gene. The V end lost 5 bases, the J end lost 3 bases, and 12 bases lay between the germline ends. The CDR3 runs to 14 residues. The chain's CDR3 is CASSPVVGTDTQYF. CDR3 bases: TGTGCCAGCAGCCCAGTTGTCGGGACAGATACGCAGTATTTT.

The V and J genes are TRBV7-6 and TRBJ1-1; TRBD1 matches 10 bases. The V and J ends lost 0 bases and 12 bases, in that order; junction bases with no gene match: 10. The CDR3 length is 15 residues. From germline, CDR1 is SGHVS and CDR2 FNYEAQ. The CDR3 loop reads CASSLAGTGDQKTFF. CDR3 DNA sequence: TGTGCCAGCAGCTTAGCTGGGACAGGGGATCAAAAAACTTTCTTT.

V is TRBV2 and J is TRBJ1-1; TRBD1 is a possible D gene (6 bases). This CDR3 is built from 16 residues. The germline V gene encodes CDR1 SNHLY and CDR2 FYNNEI. Trimming removed 3 bases at V and 3 bases at J, with 17 bases between. In nucleotides, the CDR3 is TGTGCCAGCAGTGAGATCGGGGGGGGCACGTACACTGAAGCTTTCTTT. It codes for CASSEIGGGTYTEAFF.

The chain combines TRBV19 with TRBJ1-1; 10 bases fit TRBD1. V trimming: 9 bases; J trimming: 11 bases; junction bases outside the gene matches: 9. Germline CDR1 reads LNHDA; CDR2 reads SQIVND (reference sequence). The CDR3 covers 12 residues. In nucleotides, the CDR3 is TGTGCCAGCCGGGACAGGGGCGTTGGGGCTTTCTTT. This codes for CASRDRGVGAFF.

This chain connects TRBV11-1 to TRBJ2-1, with TRBD2 identical over 10 bases. V trimming: 5 bases; J trimming: 11 bases; junction bases outside the gene matches: 15. The CDR3 extends over 16 amino acids. Germline V gene sequence: CDR1 SGHAT, CDR2 FQDESV (reference sequence). Here the CDR3 reads CASSQPAGGPPGKQFF. CDR3 nucleotide sequence: TGTGCCAGCAGCCAACCAGCGGGGGGGCCTCCGGGAAAGCAGTTCTTC.

The chain links TRBV7-6 to TRBJ1-2, with D hard to call. The germline V gene encodes CDR1 SGHVS and CDR2 FNYEAQ. V lost 1 base and J lost 4, with 10 bases in between. CDR3 length: 14 amino acids. This CDR3 is CASSLDQSLYGYTF. As DNA, the CDR3 is TGTGCCAGCAGCTTAGATCAGTCGCTCTATGGCTACACCTTC.